This TCR beta chain was observed in a study of PD-1 blockade in mismatch repair-deficient tumors. Across the whole study: Enrolled about 2012-2016, patients had progressing, pretreated mismatch repair-deficient cancers of 12 to 13 types.

The assay was immunoSEQ multiplex PCR, and TCRdb's table has in-frame clones only and misses some. The sample records roughly 130,000 clones, about 90% being singletons. Notes on the study in general: Rapid post-treatment expansion, then contraction, generally preceding radiologic response, marked tumor-resident clones.

PCR or immunohistochemistry showed mismatch repair deficiency in every enrolled patient. TCR sequencing covered a few patients who responded to pembrolizumab. Regarding this clone: Antigen: not known.

Trimming removed 2 bases at V and 7 bases at J, with 18 bases between. Germline CDR1 is LNHDA and CDR2 is SQIVND (reference sequence). CDR3 length: 15 amino acids. This chain links TRBV19 with TRBJ2-7; D gene ambiguous. The sample consisted of peripheral blood, taken approximately 72 weeks after starting pembrolizumab. This clonotype was obtained from an adult with mismatch repair-deficient cancer. The CDR3 DNA reads as TGTGCCAGTAGTATAACCTCAGGTTGGTCTGGTGAGCAGTACTTC. Protein sequence: CASSITSGWSGEQYF. The full variable domain, with the rest looked up from reference TRBV19 and TRBJ2-7, is DGGITQSPKYLFRKEGQNVTLSCEQNLNHDAMYWYRQDPGQGLRLIYYSQIVNDFQKGDIAEGYSVSREKKESFPLTVTSAQKNPTAFYLCASSITSGWSGEQYFGPGTRLTVT.